The source of this T cell receptor beta chain is a study of radiation and T cells in renal cell carcinoma. Across the whole study: Nephrectomy followed 15 Gy stereotactic body radiation by 4 weeks. Study-level results: Pretreatment tumor biopsies were lacking, so baseline clonotypes are unknown.

Time point of the sample: blood 2 weeks post-SBRT. The treatment denotes: 15 Gy SBRT to primary tumor, nephrectomy 4 weeks later. Serial blood draws occurred at baseline and 2 and 4 weeks post-SBRT. Points on this clone: Its antigen is as yet unknown.

Trimming shortened V by 2 bases and J by 8 bases, and 18 bases separated the two germline ends. Germline CDR1 and CDR2: GTSNPN and SVGIG (reference sequence). This CDR3 has 15 amino acids. TCRdb keeps only in-frame clones here, not all; method: immunoSEQ multiplex PCR. The repertoire includes 95,000 to 150,000 clones, about four fifths of them detected once, and approximately 5% sits in the top ten. The TCR sequence derives from a man aged 50-59 years with renal cell carcinoma. The chain couples TRBV30 to TRBJ1-4, with TRBD1 as a possible D gene (6 bases). The material was blood, obtained from a patient whose treatment included radiotherapy and nephrectomy. The CDR3 is CAWSPSGALGEKLFF. The DNA of the CDR3 is TGTGCCTGGAGTCCCTCGGGGGCGCTTGGGGAAAAACTGTTTTTT.